Here is one T cell receptor (beta chain) with its context. Its specificity is unknown. The data were obtained in a study of radiation and T cells in renal cell carcinoma. As for the study in general: Nephrectomy followed 15 Gy stereotactic body radiation by 4 weeks. Findings and caveats of the study: From baseline, blood top tumor clonotypes peaked at 2 weeks post-radiation.

The germline CDR1 and CDR2 sequences are LNHDA and SQIVND (reference sequence). CDR3 length: 14 amino acids. Trimming removed 6 bases at V and 1 base at J, with 13 bases between. Time point in this sample: blood 2 weeks post-SBRT. As for treatment: 15 Gy SBRT to primary tumor, nephrectomy 4 weeks later. Serial blood draws occurred at baseline and 2 and 4 weeks post-SBRT. Profiled with immunoSEQ multiplex PCR; TCRdb holds only in-frame clones, not every one. The sample holds more than 95,000 clones; roughly four fifths are singletons and the top ten take about 5.3%. J is TRBJ2-7 and V is TRBV19; D may be TRBD1 (6 bases). The material was blood, obtained from a patient whose treatment included radiotherapy and nephrectomy. The clonotype was recovered from a man in his fifties with renal cell carcinoma. CDR3 region: CASRRRQESYEQYF. CDR3 nucleotide sequence: TGTGCCAGTAGGCGTCGACAGGAATCCTACGAGCAGTACTTC.